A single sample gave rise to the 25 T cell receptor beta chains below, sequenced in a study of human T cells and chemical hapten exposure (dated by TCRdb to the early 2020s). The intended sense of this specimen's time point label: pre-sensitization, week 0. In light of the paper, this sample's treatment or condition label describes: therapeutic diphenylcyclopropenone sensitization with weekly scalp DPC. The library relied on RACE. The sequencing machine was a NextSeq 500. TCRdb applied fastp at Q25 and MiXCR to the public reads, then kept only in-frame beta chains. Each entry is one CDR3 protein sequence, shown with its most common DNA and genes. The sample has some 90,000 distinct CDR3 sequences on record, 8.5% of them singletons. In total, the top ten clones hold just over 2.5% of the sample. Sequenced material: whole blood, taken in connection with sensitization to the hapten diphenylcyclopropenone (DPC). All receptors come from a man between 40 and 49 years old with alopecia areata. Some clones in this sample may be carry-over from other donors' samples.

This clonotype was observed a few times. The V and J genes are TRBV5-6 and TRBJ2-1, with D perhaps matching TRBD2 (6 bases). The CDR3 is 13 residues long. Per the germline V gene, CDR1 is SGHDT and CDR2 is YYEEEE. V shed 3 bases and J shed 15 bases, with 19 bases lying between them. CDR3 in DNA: TGTGCCAGCAGCTCCGCGGCGGGAAGGGCCCCGTTCTTC. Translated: CASSSAAGRAPFF.

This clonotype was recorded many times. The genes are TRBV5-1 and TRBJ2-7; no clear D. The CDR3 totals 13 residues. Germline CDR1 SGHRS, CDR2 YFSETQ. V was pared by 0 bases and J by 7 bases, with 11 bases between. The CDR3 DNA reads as TGCGCCAGCAGCTTGGGGCAGACTCCGGAGCAGTACTTC. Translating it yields CASSLGQTPEQYF.

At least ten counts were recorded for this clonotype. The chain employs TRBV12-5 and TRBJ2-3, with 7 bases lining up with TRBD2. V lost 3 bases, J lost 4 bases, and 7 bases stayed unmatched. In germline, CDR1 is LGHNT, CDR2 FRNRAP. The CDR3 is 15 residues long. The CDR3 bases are TGTGCTAGTGGTTTAAGCGGGATAGGGGCAGATACGCAGTATTTT. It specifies CASGLSGIGADTQYF.

The chain's CDR3 is CASSARVGVGNQPQHF. The CDR3 coding sequence is TGTGCCAGCAGTGCCAGGGTTGGCGTGGGCAATCAGCCCCAGCATTTT. V gene TRBV6-1 combines with J gene TRBJ1-5, with a weak D call TRBD1 (5 bases). The V and J ends lost 4 bases and 2 bases respectively, with 15 bases between them. The germline V gene encodes CDR1 MNHNS and CDR2 SASEGT. The CDR3 has 16 residues.

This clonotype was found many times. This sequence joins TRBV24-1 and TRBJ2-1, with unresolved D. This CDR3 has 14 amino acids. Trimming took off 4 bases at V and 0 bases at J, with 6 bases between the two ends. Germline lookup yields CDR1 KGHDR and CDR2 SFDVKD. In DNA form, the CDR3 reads TGTGCCACCAGTGACCCAAGCTCCTACAATGAGCAGTTCTTC. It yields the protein CATSDPSSYNEQFF.

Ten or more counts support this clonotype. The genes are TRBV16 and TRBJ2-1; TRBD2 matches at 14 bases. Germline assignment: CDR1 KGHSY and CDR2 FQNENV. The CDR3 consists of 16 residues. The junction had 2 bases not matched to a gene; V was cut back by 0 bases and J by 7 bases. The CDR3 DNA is TGTGCCAGCAGCCAATCGAGACTAGCGGGAGGGAATGAGCAGTTCTTC. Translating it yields CASSQSRLAGGNEQFF.

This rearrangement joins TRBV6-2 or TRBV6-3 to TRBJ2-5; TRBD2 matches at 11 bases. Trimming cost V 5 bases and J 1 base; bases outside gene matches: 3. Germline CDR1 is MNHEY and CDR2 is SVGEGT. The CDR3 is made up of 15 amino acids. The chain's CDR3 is CASSMGLAVQETQYF. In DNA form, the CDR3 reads TGTGCCAGCAGTATGGGACTAGCGGTCCAAGAGACCCAGTACTTC.

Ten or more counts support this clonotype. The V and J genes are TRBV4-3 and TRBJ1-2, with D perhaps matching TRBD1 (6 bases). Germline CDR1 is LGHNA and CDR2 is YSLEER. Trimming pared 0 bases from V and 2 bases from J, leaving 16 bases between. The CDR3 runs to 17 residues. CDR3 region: CASSQDPPGAINYGYTF. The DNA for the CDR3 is TGCGCCAGCAGCCAAGATCCCCCGGGGGCAATCAACTATGGCTACACCTTC.

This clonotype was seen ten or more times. The CDR3 nucleotides are TGCAGCGTTCCACCGACTAGCGGGACTACCAATGAGCAGTTCTTC. Encoded protein: CSVPPTSGTTNEQFF. This chain uses TRBV29-1 with TRBJ2-1; TRBD2 matches 11 bases. The CDR3 is made up of 15 amino acids. V trimming: 5 bases; J trimming: 6 bases; junction bases outside the gene matches: 9. CDR1 and CDR2 from the germline V gene are SQVTM and ANQGSEA.

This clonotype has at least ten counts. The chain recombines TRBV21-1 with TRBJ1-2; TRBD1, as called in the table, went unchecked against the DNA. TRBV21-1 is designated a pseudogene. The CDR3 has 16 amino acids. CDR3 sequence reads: CASSQSGTAPNYGYTF. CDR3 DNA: TGTGCCAGCAGCCAATCCGGGACAGCACCGAACTATGGCTACACCTTC.

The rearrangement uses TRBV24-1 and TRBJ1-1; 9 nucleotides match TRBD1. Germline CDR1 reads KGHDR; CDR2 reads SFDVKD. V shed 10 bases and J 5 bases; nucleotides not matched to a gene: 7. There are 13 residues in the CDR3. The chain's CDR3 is CATADRGFTEAFF. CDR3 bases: TGTGCCACTGCGGACAGGGGTTTTACTGAAGCTTTCTTT.

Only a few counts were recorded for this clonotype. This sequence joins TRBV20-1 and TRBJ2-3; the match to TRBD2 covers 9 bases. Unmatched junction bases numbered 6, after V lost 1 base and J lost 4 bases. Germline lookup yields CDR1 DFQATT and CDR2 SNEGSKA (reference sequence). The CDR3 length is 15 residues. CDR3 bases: TGCAGTGCTAGAGTTATAGCGGGAGTGTCAGATACGCAGTATTTT. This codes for CSARVIAGVSDTQYF.

CDR3 residues: CAISSGTGAYEQYF. The CDR3 DNA sequence: TGTGCCATCAGTTCCGGGACAGGAGCCTACGAGCAGTACTTC. The V call is TRBV10-3, the J call TRBJ2-7; 8 nucleotides agree with TRBD1. Per the germline V gene, CDR1 is ENHRY and CDR2 is SYGVKD. V shed 5 bases, J shed 2 bases, and the junction held 5 bases outside the gene matches. This CDR3 spans 14 amino acids.

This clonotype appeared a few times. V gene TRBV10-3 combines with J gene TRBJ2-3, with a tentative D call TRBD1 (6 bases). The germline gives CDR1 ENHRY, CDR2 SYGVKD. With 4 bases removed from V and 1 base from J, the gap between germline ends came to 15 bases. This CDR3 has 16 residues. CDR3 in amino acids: CAISGLGGVGTDTQYF. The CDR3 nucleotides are TGTGCCATCAGTGGGTTAGGGGGAGTCGGCACAGATACGCAGTATTTT.

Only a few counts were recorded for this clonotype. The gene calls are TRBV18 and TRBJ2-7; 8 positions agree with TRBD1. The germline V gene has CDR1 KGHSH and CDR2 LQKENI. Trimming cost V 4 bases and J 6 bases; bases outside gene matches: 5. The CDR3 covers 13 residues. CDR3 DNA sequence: TGTGCCAGCTCACAAGGACAGGGAAGCGAGCAGTACGTC. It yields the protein CASSQGQGSEQYV.

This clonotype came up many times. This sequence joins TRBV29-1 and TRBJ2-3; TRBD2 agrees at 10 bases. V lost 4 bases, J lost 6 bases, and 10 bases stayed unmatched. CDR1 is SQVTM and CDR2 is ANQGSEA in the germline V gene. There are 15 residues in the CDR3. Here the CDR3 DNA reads TGCAGCGTTGGCCCGTTAGCGGGAGGAACGGATACGCAGTATTTT. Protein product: CSVGPLAGGTDTQYF.

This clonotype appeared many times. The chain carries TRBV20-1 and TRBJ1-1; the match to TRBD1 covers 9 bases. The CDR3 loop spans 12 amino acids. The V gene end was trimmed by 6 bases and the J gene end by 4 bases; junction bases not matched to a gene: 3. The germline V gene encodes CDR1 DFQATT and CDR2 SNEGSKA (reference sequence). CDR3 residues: CSAQTGGTEAFF. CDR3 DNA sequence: TGCAGTGCCCAGACAGGGGGCACTGAAGCTTTCTTT.

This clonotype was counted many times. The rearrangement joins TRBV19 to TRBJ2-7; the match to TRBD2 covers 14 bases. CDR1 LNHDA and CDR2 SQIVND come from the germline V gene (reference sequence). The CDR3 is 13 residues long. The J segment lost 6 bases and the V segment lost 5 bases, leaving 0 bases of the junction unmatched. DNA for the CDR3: TGTGCCAGTAGTGGACTAGCGGGAGGCGAGCAGTACGTC. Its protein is CASSGLAGGEQYV.

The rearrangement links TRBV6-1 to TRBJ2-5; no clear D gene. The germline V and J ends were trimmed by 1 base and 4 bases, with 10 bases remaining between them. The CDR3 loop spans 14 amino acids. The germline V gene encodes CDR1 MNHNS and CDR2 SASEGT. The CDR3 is CASSEVGRGETQYF. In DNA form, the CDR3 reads TGTGCCAGCAGTGAAGTTGGGCGAGGAGAGACCCAGTACTTC.

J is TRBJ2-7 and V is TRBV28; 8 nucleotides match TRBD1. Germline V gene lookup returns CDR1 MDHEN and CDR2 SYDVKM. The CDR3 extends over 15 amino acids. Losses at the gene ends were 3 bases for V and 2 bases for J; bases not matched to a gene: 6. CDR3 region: CASSFRTGYTYEQYF. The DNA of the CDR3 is TGTGCCAGCAGTTTTAGGACAGGGTACACCTACGAGCAGTACTTC.

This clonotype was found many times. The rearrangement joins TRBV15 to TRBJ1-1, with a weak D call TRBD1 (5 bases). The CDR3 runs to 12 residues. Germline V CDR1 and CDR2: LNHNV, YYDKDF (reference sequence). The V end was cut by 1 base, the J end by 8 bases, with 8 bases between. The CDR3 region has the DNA TGTGCCACCAGCAGAGTGAGGGGAGAAGCTTTCTTT. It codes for CATSRVRGEAFF.

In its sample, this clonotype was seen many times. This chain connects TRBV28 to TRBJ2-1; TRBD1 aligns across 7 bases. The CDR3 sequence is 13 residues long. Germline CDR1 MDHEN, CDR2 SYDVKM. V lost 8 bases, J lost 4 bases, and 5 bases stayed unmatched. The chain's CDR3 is CASQGRGYNEQFF. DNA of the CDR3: TGTGCCAGCCAAGGCAGGGGGTACAATGAGCAGTTCTTC.

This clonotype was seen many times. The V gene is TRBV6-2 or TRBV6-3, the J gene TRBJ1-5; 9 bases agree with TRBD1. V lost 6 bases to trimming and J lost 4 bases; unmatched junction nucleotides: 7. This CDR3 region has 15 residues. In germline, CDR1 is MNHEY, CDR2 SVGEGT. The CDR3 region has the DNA TGTGCCAGCAGAAAACAGGGGGCGCATAATCAGCCCCAGCATTTT. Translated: CASRKQGAHNQPQHF.

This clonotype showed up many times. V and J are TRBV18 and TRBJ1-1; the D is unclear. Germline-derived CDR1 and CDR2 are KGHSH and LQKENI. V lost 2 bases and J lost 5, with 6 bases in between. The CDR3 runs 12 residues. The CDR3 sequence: CASSPGETEAFF. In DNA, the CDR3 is TGTGCCAGCTCACCAGGGGAGACTGAAGCTTTCTTT. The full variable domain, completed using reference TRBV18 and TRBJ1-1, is NAGVMQNPRHLVRRRGQEARLRCSPMKGHSHVYWYRQLPEEGLKFMVYLQKENIIDESGMPKERFSAEFPKEGPSILRIQQVVRGDSAAYFCASSPGETEAFFGQGTRLTVV.

The CDR3 DNA reads as TGTGCCAGCAGTTTTCGCGGGGGGAACTACGAGCAGTACTTC. This codes for CASSFRGGNYEQYF. The J gene is TRBJ2-7, the V gene TRBV12-3 or TRBV12-4, with 8 nucleotides matching TRBD2. V shed 3 bases and J 3 bases; nucleotides not matched to a gene: 4. This CDR3 has 14 residues.